The next 3 T cell receptor beta chains were all read from a single sample in a study of T-cell reconstitution after alpha-beta-depleted transplantation in children. TCRbeta library preparation incorporated unique molecular identifiers. TCRdb re-analysed the PCR reads in MiXCR, keeping a single row per CDR3 protein. Among 500,000 or so distinct CDR3 sequences listed, about 31% were seen once. This specimen was PBMCs from the stem cell graft donor, taken from the stem cell graft. These receptors all come from a human donor who donated a stem cell graft to a child with aplastic anemia.

V and J are TRBV6-2 or TRBV6-3 and TRBJ1-5; possibly TRBD1 for D (5 bases). V gave up 2 bases and J gave up 6 bases, with 11 bases separating them. In germline, CDR1 is MNHEY, CDR2 SVGEGT. The CDR3 spans 14 residues. CDR3 protein: CASSYPITGQPQHF. CDR3 DNA: TGTGCCAGCAGTTACCCTATAACAGGTCAGCCCCAGCATTTT.

This clonotype was seen more than once but under ten times. This chain connects TRBV4-1 to TRBJ2-5; TRBD2 agrees at 9 bases. The V segment lost 2 bases and the J segment 3 bases; nucleotides outside the gene matches: 10. Germline loops: CDR1 MGHRA, CDR2 YSYEKL. The CDR3 runs to 17 residues. In DNA, the CDR3 is TGCGCCAGCAGCCAATTTGTGGCTAGCGGGAAGGAAGAGACCCAGTACTTC. It yields the protein CASSQFVASGKEETQYF.

The table lists this clonotype with a few counts. This chain joins TRBV29-1 and TRBJ2-3; the match to TRBD2 covers 10 bases. Germline CDR1 reads SQVTM; CDR2 reads ANQGSEA. The CDR3 sequence is 13 residues long. Germline trimming cut 6 bases from V and 4 bases from J; bases unmatched to any gene: 4. CDR3 nucleotide sequence: TGCAGCGTAAGCGGGAGGGCGGCAGATACGCAGTATTTT. Translating it yields CSVSGRAADTQYF.